This TCR beta chain was profiled in a study of T-cell reconstitution after alpha-beta-depleted transplantation in children. Study-wide points: Recipient T cells and thymic progenitors that survived gave rise to the high TCRbeta diversity observed at day 60 in some patients. Roughly two months post-transplant, alpha-beta T cells reportedly originated from several hundred graft clones that had expanded. Newly generated T cells supplied most T-cell counts and diversity one year post-transplant.

Preparation of the TCRbeta library involved a method that used unique molecular identifiers. TCRdb independently ran MiXCR on the PCR reads; one entry per CDR3 protein. Seen here are approximately 980,000 distinct CDR3 sequences, less than 30% observed once, and the top ten hold 28%. The table lists this clonotype with a few counts. Its target is unknown. CDR1 is LGHNA and CDR2 is YSLEER in the germline V gene. Between the trimmed V and J ends, which lost 0 bases and 3 bases, there was a span of 7 bases. This CDR3 is 14 amino acids long. This chain joins TRBV4-3 and TRBJ2-3, with TRBD2 as a possible D gene (6 bases). The receptor's source is a boy in the first two years of life who had a stem cell transplant for SCID, so the T cells may come from the graft donor. The starting material was PBMCs, mostly from graft donor cells, obtained 360 days after TCRalphabeta/CD19-depleted stem cell transplant. The CDR3 DNA is TGCGCCAGCAGCCAAGAGGGAGGAACAGATACGCAGTATTTT. Protein sequence: CASSQEGGTDTQYF.